Each of the 20 T cell receptor beta chains below was sequenced from the same sample in a study of T cell changes during pregnancy in multiple sclerosis (dated 2019 in TCRdb). The receptor library was made with the immunoSEQ multiplex PCR assay. The clones in this table, taken by TCRdb from immuneACCESS, are in-frame only. Not every clone is retained; where verified, under half of the shortfall comes from an unresolved V gene, and the cause of the rest is unknown. In this sample the table shows tens of thousands of clones, more than 80% of which occur a single time. The top ten hold 2.1% of the sample. The source material was peripheral blood, sampled in the second trimester of pregnancy. The origin of the receptors is a female donor in good health, enrolled as a control in a pregnancy study.

The chain uses TRBV14 and TRBJ2-1; 12 bases line up with TRBD2. The CDR3 is 14 amino acids. Germline values: CDR1 SGHDN, CDR2 FVKESK. V dropped 1 base and J dropped 10; count of bases not matched to a gene: 2. The CDR3 is CASSQASGGAEQFF. The CDR3 nucleotides are TGTGCCAGCAGCCAAGCTAGCGGGGGGGCAGAGCAGTTCTTC.

The chain uses TRBV5-8 and TRBJ1-2; 10 bases agree with TRBD1. CDR1 is SGHTS and CDR2 is YDEGEE in the germline V gene. V lost 4 bases, J lost 5 bases, and 8 bases stayed unmatched. The CDR3 runs to 15 residues. Here the CDR3 reads CASSTPGTGDYGYTF. The CDR3 coding sequence is TGTGCCAGCAGCACCCCCGGGACAGGGGATTATGGCTACACCTTC.

In this sample, this clone turned up once. This chain joins TRBV7-3 and TRBJ2-7; possible D gene TRBD2, 6 bases. Per the germline V gene, CDR1 is SGHTA and CDR2 is FQGTGA. The CDR3 is 16 amino acids. V was pared by 1 base and J by 0 bases, with 13 bases between. The CDR3 coding sequence is TGTGCCAGCAGCTTAAATCCGTCGGGACTCTCCTACGAGCAGTACTTC. It specifies CASSLNPSGLSYEQYF.

This chain uses TRBV2 with TRBJ2-7; TRBD2 matches at 8 bases. Per germline, CDR1 SNHLY and CDR2 FYNNEI. V dropped 4 bases and J dropped 7; count of bases not matched to a gene: 3. The CDR3 has 12 residues. In nucleotides, the CDR3 is TGTGCCAGCAGTGTTGGCGGGGGGGAGCAGTACTTC. This gives the protein CASSVGGGEQYF.

In this sample, this clone turned up once. The chain couples TRBV7-9 to TRBJ2-1; 13 bases fit TRBD2. Losses at the gene ends were 2 bases for V and 4 bases for J; bases not matched to a gene: 8. Germline loops: CDR1 SEHNR, CDR2 FQNEAQ (reference sequence). The CDR3 spans 18 residues. CDR3 sequence (DNA): TGTGCCAGCAGCTTATGGGCACGGACTAGCGGGGGTTACAATGAGCAGTTCTTC. Its translation is CASSLWARTSGGYNEQFF.

The chain links TRBV13 to TRBJ2-7; D not resolved. The germline CDR1 and CDR2 sequences are PRHDT and FYEKMQ (reference sequence). Deletions cut 5 bases from V and 3 bases from J, with 17 bases between. The CDR3 is 15 residues long. The DNA for the CDR3 is TGTGCCAGCAGCCTACGTGAGCGATCCCTCTACGAGCAGTACTTC. As protein: CASSLRERSLYEQYF.

As DNA, the CDR3 is TGTGCCAGCAGCCGACAGACCTTCTCCTACGAGCAGTACTTC. Protein sequence: CASSRQTFSYEQYF. The rearrangement joins TRBV11-2 to TRBJ2-7, with D perhaps matching TRBD1 (5 bases). V was clipped by 5 bases and J by 0 bases, with 11 bases between them. Per germline, CDR1 SGHAT and CDR2 FQNNGV. The CDR3 contains 14 residues.

The gene calls are TRBV7-2 and TRBJ2-3, with D unclear. This CDR3 contains 14 residues. V lost 1 base to trimming and J lost 0 bases, with 5 bases between them. Germline V gene lookup returns CDR1 SGHTA and CDR2 FQGNSA. The CDR3, as DNA: TGTGCCAGCAGCTTAGGTTATAGCACAGATACGCAGTATTTT. Translation: CASSLGYSTDTQYF. Together with reference TRBV7-2 and TRBJ2-3, the CDR3 gives the full variable domain: GAGVSQSPSNKVTEKGKDVELRCDPISGHTALYWYRQSLGQGLEFLIYFQGNSAPDKSGLPSDRFSAERTGGSVSTLTIQRTQQEDSAVYLCASSLGYSTDTQYFGPGTRLTVL.

This chain connects TRBV11-2 to TRBJ2-3; 8 nucleotides match TRBD1. Trimming took 5 bases from V and 2 from J; bases not matched to a gene: 3. This CDR3 has 14 amino acids. Germline CDR1 SGHAT, CDR2 FQNNGV. The CDR3 region is CASSGQGYTDTQYF. DNA of the CDR3: TGTGCCAGCAGCGGACAGGGATACACAGATACGCAGTATTTT.

V usage is TRBV2 and J usage is TRBJ1-2; D possibly corresponds to TRBD1 (5 bases). This CDR3 comprises 15 residues. Trimming took 6 bases from V and 4 from J, leaving 18 bases between them. The V gene's germline CDR1 is SNHLY and CDR2 FYNNEI. Here the CDR3 reads CASRVTGDLSYGYTF. For the CDR3, the DNA is TGTGCCAGCAGGGTAACAGGAGATCTGTCCTATGGCTACACCTTC.

The chain couples TRBV5-6 to TRBJ2-1; D uncertain. The length of the CDR3 is 13 residues. V was shortened by 4 bases and J by 4 bases, with 9 bases between the two germline ends. CDR1 and CDR2 (germline): SGHDT, YYEEEE. Here the CDR3 DNA reads TGTGCCAGCAGCGTTCAGGTGTACAATGAGCAGTTCTTC. Protein: CASSVQVYNEQFF.

J is TRBJ1-1 and V is TRBV9; maybe TRBD1 (6 bases). Germline loops: CDR1 SGDLS, CDR2 YYNGEE. CDR3 length: 14 amino acids. The V and J ends lost 3 bases and 1 base respectively, with 10 bases between them. The CDR3 sequence: CASSAGDRNTEAFF. The CDR3 nucleotides are TGTGCCAGCAGCGCAGGGGATAGGAACACTGAAGCTTTCTTT.

The chain joins TRBV27 to TRBJ1-5; D call uncertain. The V gene lost 3 bases and the J gene lost 6 bases, with 9 bases spanning the gap. Germline CDR1 reads MNHEY; CDR2 reads SMNVEV (reference sequence). The CDR3 is 13 residues long. CDR3 residues: CASSLSGLQPQHF. As DNA, the CDR3 is TGTGCCAGCAGTTTGTCAGGTCTTCAGCCCCAGCATTTT.

The rearrangement links TRBV5-6 to TRBJ2-7; D ambiguous. This CDR3 comprises 13 residues. Germline V gene data show CDR1 as SGHDT and CDR2 as YYEEEE. V dropped 3 bases and J dropped 5 bases, with 12 bases sitting between them. Written as DNA, the CDR3 is TGTGCCAGCAGCTCTGGTTTTCGAGACGAGCAGTACTTC. It specifies CASSSGFRDEQYF.

This chain's CDR3 is CASSVAWILGAEWVETQYF. In DNA form, the CDR3 reads TGTGCCAGCAGCGTAGCTTGGATCCTGGGGGCGGAATGGGTAGAGACCCAGTACTTC. V and J are TRBV9 and TRBJ2-5; D is perhaps TRBD1 (6 bases). The V and J ends lost 0 bases and 4 bases respectively, with 25 bases between them. Germline-derived CDR1 and CDR2 are SGDLS and YYNGEE. This CDR3 has 19 residues. Filled out from reference TRBV9 and TRBJ2-5, the complete variable domain reads DSGVTQTPKHLITATGQRVTLRCSPRSGDLSVYWYQQSLDQGLQFLIQYYNGEERAKGNILERFSAQQFPDLHSELNLSSLELGDSALYFCASSVAWILGAEWVETQYFGPGTRLLVL.

The chain has TRBV7-2 and TRBJ2-1; TRBD2 agrees at 11 bases. This CDR3 region has 16 residues. The ends lost 5 bases at V and 7 bases at J; junction bases unmatched: 10. From germline, CDR1 is SGHTA and CDR2 FQGNSA. The CDR3 DNA is TGTGCCAGCAGCCCACGGAGACTAGCGGGGACAAATGAGCAGTTCTTC. Its translation is CASSPRRLAGTNEQFF.

This rearrangement joins TRBV28 to TRBJ1-3, with D tentatively TRBD1 (5 bases). Trimming took 3 bases from V and 2 from J, leaving 11 bases between them. The germline V gene has CDR1 MDHEN and CDR2 SYDVKM. The CDR3 sequence is 15 residues long. The CDR3 bases are TGTGCCAGCAGTTTTCCGGCCAGGGCTGGAAACACCATATATTTT. Protein sequence: CASSFPARAGNTIYF.

The V gene is TRBV4-3, the J gene TRBJ1-2; a weak D match, TRBD1 (6 bases). This CDR3 has 15 residues. Germline assignment: CDR1 LGHNA and CDR2 YSLEER. Deletions cut 0 bases from V and 5 bases from J, with 13 bases between. This CDR3 reads CASSQDQGREYGYTF. The CDR3 bases are TGCGCCAGCAGCCAAGATCAGGGGCGCGAATATGGCTACACCTTC.

This sequence joins TRBV9 and TRBJ1-1; 8 positions match TRBD1. The germline gives CDR1 SGDLS, CDR2 YYNGEE. V was pared by 3 bases and J by 0 bases, with 4 bases of the junction left unmatched. This CDR3 is built from 15 residues. Here the CDR3 DNA reads TGTGCCAGCAGCGCCCGGACAGGGATGAACACTGAAGCTTTCTTT. Protein: CASSARTGMNTEAFF.

The chain is built from TRBV9 and TRBJ1-4; maybe TRBD1 (6 bases). This CDR3 contains 17 residues. Germline values: CDR1 SGDLS, CDR2 YYNGEE. The V and J ends lost 3 bases and 3 bases respectively, with 18 bases between them. The CDR3: CASSGRQDPAANEKLFF. In DNA form, the CDR3 reads TGTGCCAGCAGCGGACGACAGGACCCTGCGGCTAATGAAAAACTGTTTTTT.